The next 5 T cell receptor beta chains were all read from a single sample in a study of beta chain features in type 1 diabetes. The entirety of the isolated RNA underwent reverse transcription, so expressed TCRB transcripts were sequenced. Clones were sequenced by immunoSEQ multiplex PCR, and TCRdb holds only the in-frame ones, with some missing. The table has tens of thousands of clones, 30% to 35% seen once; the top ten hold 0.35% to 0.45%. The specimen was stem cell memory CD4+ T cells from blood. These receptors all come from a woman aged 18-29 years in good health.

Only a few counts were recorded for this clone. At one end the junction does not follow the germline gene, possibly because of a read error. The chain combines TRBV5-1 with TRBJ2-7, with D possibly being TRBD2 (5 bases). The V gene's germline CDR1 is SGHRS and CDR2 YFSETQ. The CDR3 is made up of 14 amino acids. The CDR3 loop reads CASSLSSEPGELYF. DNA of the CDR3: TGCGCCAGCAGCTTGAGTTCGGAACCCGGGGAGCTGTACTTC.

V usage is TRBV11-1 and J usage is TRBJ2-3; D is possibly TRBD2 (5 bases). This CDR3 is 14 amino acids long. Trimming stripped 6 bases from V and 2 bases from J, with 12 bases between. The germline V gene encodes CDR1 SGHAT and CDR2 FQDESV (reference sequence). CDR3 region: CASREGEPTDTQYF. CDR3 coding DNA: TGTGCCAGCAGAGAGGGTGAGCCCACAGATACGCAGTATTTT.

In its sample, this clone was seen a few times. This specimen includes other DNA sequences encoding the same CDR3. CDR3 residues: CSARRDNEQFF. In DNA, the CDR3 is TGCAGTGCTCGGCGGGACAATGAGCAGTTCTTC. This rearrangement joins TRBV20-1 to TRBJ2-1; a possible D gene is TRBD2 (5 bases). The V gene's germline CDR1 is DFQATT and CDR2 SNEGSKA (reference sequence). The germline V and J ends were trimmed by 5 bases and 5 bases, with 7 bases remaining between them. The CDR3 spans 11 residues.

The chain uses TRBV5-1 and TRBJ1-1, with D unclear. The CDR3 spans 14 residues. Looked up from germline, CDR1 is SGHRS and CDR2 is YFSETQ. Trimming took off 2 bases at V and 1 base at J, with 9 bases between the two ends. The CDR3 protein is CASSFEQTNTEAFF. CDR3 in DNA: TGCGCCAGCAGCTTTGAACAGACGAACACTGAAGCTTTCTTT.

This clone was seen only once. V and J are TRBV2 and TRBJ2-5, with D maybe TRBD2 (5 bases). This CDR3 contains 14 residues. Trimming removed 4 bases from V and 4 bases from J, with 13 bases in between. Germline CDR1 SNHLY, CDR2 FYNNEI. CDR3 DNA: TGTGCCAGCAGTGTAAGATTCGAGGGAGAGACCCAGTACTTC. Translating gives CASSVRFEGETQYF.